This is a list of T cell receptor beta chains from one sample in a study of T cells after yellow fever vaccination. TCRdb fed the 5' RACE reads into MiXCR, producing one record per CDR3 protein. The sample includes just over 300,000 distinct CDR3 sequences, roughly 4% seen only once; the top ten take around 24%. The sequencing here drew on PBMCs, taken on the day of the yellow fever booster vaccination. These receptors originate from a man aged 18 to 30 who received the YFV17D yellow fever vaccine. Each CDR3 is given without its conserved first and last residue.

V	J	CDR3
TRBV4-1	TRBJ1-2	ASSQDPVLYGYT
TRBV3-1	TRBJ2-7	ASSRGTGKWDEQY
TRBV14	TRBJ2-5	ASSPTPGAYQETQY
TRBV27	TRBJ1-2	ASRGLWGEPNYGYT
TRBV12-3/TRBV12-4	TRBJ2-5	ASSFLTGDLKETQY
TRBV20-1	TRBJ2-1	SAGSNEQF
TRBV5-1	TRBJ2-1	ASSLTASYNEQF
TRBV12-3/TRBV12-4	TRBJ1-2	ASRIGGADGYT
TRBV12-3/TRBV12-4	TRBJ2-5	ASSTDPREETQY
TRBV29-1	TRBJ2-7	SVDLRREKGTYEQY
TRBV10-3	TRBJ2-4	AISESKGAKNIQY
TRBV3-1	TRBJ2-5	ASSQDPRVREETQY
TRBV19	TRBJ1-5	ASSLQTGRNQPQH
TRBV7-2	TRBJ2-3	ASGLVGGGFSTDTQY
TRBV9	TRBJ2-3	ASSDKGLAASTDTQY
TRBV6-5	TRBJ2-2	ASRILAGTGELF
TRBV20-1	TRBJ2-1	SARDRQRAYNEQF
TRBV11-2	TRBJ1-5	ASSLGRGASGPQH
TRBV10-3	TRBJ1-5	AISEGQGDQPQH
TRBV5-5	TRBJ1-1	ASSSNQVGTEAF
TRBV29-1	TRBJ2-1	SVEAENNEQF
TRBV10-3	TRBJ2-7	AISEGGTRGGYEQY
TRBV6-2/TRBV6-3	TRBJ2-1	ASSYTPGTRDNEQF
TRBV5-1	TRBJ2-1	ASSQTRLAGGNNEQF
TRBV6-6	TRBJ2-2	ASSYPQRSTGELF
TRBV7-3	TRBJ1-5	ASSFRTGEARGQPQH
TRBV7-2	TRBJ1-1	ASSPQVRNTEAF
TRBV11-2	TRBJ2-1	ASSSNRGRIGNEQF
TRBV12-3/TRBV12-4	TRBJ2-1	ASSLRGLAGNEQF
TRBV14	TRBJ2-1	ASSLSGPNEQF
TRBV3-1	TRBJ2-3	ASSHPGDPPVPIYTDTQY
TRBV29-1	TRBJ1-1	SVEVSGGGTEAF